This TCR beta chain appears in the sequencing data of a study of spatial heterogeneity in lung cancer. On the study more broadly: Every unique TCR and UMI combination, on average, appeared more than ten times in raw reads. Study-level results: Expanded tumor TCRs that were ubiquitous appeared in blood more at resection than follow-up.

Each TCR cDNA molecule bore a unique molecular identifier. Via MiXCR, TCRdb re-called the 5' RACE reads, giving one row per CDR3 protein. The sample lists 60,000 to 90,000 distinct CDR3 sequences, 10% to 15% seen once, with approximately 7% in the top ten. Only a few counts were recorded for this clonotype. Its matching antigen is unknown. The CDR3 is 15 amino acids. V dropped 5 bases and J dropped 9 bases, with 20 bases sitting between them. CDR1 and CDR2 (germline): ENHRY, SYGVKD. Indicated time point: sample taken at primary tumor resection. The input material, whole RNA from tumor, nontumor lung or frozen PBMC, was sequenced unsorted. Around 68 TRACERx patients with early, untreated non-small cell lung cancer donated samples.

The sequencing here drew on PBMCs, taken at surgery. The V and J genes are TRBV10-3 and TRBJ2-1; the D gene could be TRBD1 or TRBD2 (5 bases each). The sequence came from a male donor with early-stage non-small cell lung cancer. This chain's CDR3 is CAISSSDPGTFEQFF. The DNA of the CDR3 is TGTGCCATCAGTTCCTCGGATCCCGGGACGTTTGAGCAGTTCTTC.